Following are 10 T cell receptor beta chains from one sample sequenced in a study of T cell responses to AZD1222 COVID-19 vaccine. Here immunoSEQ multiplex PCR was the method, and the copy in TCRdb shows in-frame clones only, minus some. This sample has approximately 79,000 clones; about 86% occur once, and the top ten carry more than 7%. The sample was peripheral blood, taken on day 0 of AZD1222 vaccination. All receptors come from an adult in good health.

This chain links TRBV7-9 with TRBJ1-4; D call uncertain. CDR3 size: 17 residues. The V gene's germline CDR1 is SEHNR and CDR2 FQNEAQ (reference sequence). Trimming took 3 bases from V and 6 from J, leaving 20 bases between them. The CDR3 bases are TGTGCCAGCAGCTTCCCGTTCGACATCTGGGAGGATGAAAAACTGTTTTTT. Protein product: CASSFPFDIWEDEKLFF.

The chain recombines TRBV2 with TRBJ1-2; D is unclear. The CDR3 length is 14 residues. Trimming removed 1 base at V and 1 base at J, with 7 bases between. Germline V gene sequence: CDR1 SNHLY, CDR2 FYNNEI. The CDR3 loop is CASSEGASNYGYTF. CDR3 nucleotide sequence: TGTGCCAGCAGTGAAGGAGCCAGTAACTATGGCTACACCTTC.

The V gene is TRBV7-2, the J gene TRBJ2-3; D could derive from TRBD1 or TRBD2 (6 bases each). This CDR3 is built from 15 residues. The V gene lost 3 bases and the J gene lost 3 bases, with 13 bases spanning the gap. Germline CDR1 SGHTA, CDR2 FQGNSA. Here the CDR3 DNA reads TGTGCCAGCAGCTTTGGGGGGCCGGGGACAGATACGCAGTATTTT. It codes for CASSFGGPGTDTQYF.

This chain joins TRBV19 and TRBJ1-6; 7 nucleotides agree with TRBD1. With V trimmed by 5 bases and J by 10 bases, 14 bases remained unmatched. The germline V gene encodes CDR1 LNHDA and CDR2 SQIVND (reference sequence). CDR3 length equals 16 residues. The CDR3 sequence: CASSAQSGTARSPLHF. CDR3 nucleotide sequence: TGTGCCAGTAGTGCTCAGTCCGGGACAGCCCGATCACCCCTCCACTTT.

The rearrangement links TRBV14 to TRBJ1-2; D gene unclear. CDR3 size: 14 residues. Trimming stripped 1 base from V and 4 bases from J, with 10 bases between. Germline V gives CDR1 SGHDN, CDR2 FVKESK. The CDR3 DNA reads as TGTGCCAGCAGCCAAGGTTGGAGGGCCTATGGCTACACCTTC. Its translation is CASSQGWRAYGYTF.

The rearrangement links TRBV24-1 to TRBJ1-2; 11 bases agree with TRBD1. CDR1 and CDR2 (germline): KGHDR, SFDVKD. The CDR3 loop spans 14 amino acids. The V and J ends lost 4 bases and 7 bases, in that order; junction bases with no gene match: 4. CDR3 in amino acids: CATSDGQGAFGYTF. The CDR3 DNA sequence: TGTGCCACCAGTGACGGACAGGGGGCGTTTGGCTACACCTTC.

This chain joins TRBV7-8 and TRBJ1-1; D uncertain. From germline, CDR1 is SGHVS and CDR2 FQNEAQ. V dropped 0 bases and J dropped 5 bases, with 7 bases sitting between them. The CDR3 runs to 13 residues. The CDR3 sequence is CASSLAPVTEAFF. The DNA of the CDR3 is TGTGCCAGCAGCTTAGCGCCGGTAACTGAAGCTTTCTTT.

Here the CDR3 DNA reads TGTGCCAGCAGCCAAGATTACAGGAACACTGAAGCTTTCTTT. Amino acid sequence: CASSQDYRNTEAFF. This chain joins TRBV3-1 (or the pseudogene TRBV3-2) and TRBJ1-1, with D unclear. This CDR3 has 14 amino acids. Trimming removed 0 bases at V and 1 base at J, with 6 bases between. Germline CDR1 reads LGHDT; CDR2 reads YNNKEL (reference sequence).

The chain uses TRBV2 and TRBJ2-3; D is ambiguous. V gave up 6 bases and J gave up 2 bases, with 6 bases separating them. The germline gives CDR1 SNHLY, CDR2 FYNNEI. The CDR3 loop spans 12 amino acids. The CDR3: CASRTTTDTQYF. CDR3 in DNA: TGTGCCAGCAGGACCACCACAGATACGCAGTATTTT.

CDR3 region: CASTPGLATDTQYF. Written as DNA, the CDR3 is TGTGCCAGCACCCCGGGACTAGCTACAGATACGCAGTATTTT. The chain employs TRBV6-5 and TRBJ2-3, with TRBD2 matching 9 bases. Germline loops: CDR1 MNHEY, CDR2 SVGAGI. The junction had 5 bases not matched to a gene; V was cut back by 7 bases and J by 3 bases. The CDR3 is 14 residues long.